Listed here is a single T cell receptor beta chain. What it recognizes is unknown. Compared with germline, one end of the junction differs, possibly owing to a read error. This sample is part of a study of tumor and adjacent non-tumor tissue in lung cancer. Study-level findings and limits: Higher tumor TCR diversity was associated with shorter survival. Compared with tumor, normal lung showed significantly lower TCR diversity.

Per germline, CDR1 DFQATT and CDR2 SNEGSKA (reference sequence). The length of the CDR3 is 12 residues. RNA was extracted from bulk tissue without any cell sorting. The library came from three nested PCR rounds adapted from ARM-PCR protocols. MiXCR, run by TCRdb on the multiplex PCR reads, gives a single entry per CDR3 protein. The table includes 220,000 or so distinct CDR3 sequences, roughly 70% detected once. V is TRBV20-1 and J is TRBJ1-1, with unresolved D. Sample: lung tumor tissue. The TCR comes from a man aged 60 to 69 with non-small cell lung cancer. The CDR3 protein is CSARAPNTDAFF. DNA of the CDR3: TGCAGTGCTAGAGCTCCGAACACTGATGCTTTCTTT.